The next 20 T cell receptor beta chains were all read from a single sample in a study of Tregs in tolerant kidney transplant recipients. TCRdb keeps only in-frame clones here, not all; method: immunoSEQ multiplex PCR. The ten top clones account for around 4%, within a sample of about 23,000 clones. Mixed chimerism was transient after nonmyeloablative marrow transplants from related graft donors. The source material was CD4+ T cells from blood (PBMCs), sampled 6 months after the transplant. These receptors were obtained from a human patient who received a combined kidney and bone marrow transplant. Some T cells may have originated in the graft donor.

The CDR3: CASSGTGNLKNGNTIYF. CDR3 DNA, as far as it was read: TGTGCCAGCAGTGGGACAGGGAACCTTAAAAACGGAAACACC. This chain uses TRBV2 with TRBJ1-3, with 8 positions matching TRBD1. With the read ending 3 residues before the CDR3 end, the germline J gene is used to fill in that end. This CDR3 spans 17 amino acids. J was trimmed by 4 bases and V by 4 bases; bases with no gene match: 12. Per germline, CDR1 SNHLY and CDR2 FYNNEI. The variable domain in full, with the rest retrieved from reference TRBV2 and TRBJ1-3, is EPEVTQTPSHQVTQMGQEVILRCVPISNHLYFYWYRQILGQKVEFLVSFYNNEISEKSEIFDDQFSVERPDGSNFTLKIRSTKLEDSAMYFCASSGTGNLKNGNTIYFGEGSWLTVV.

A remark on this clone: The read comes to an end 3 residues before the CDR3 does, leaving the germline J gene to fill in the end. V is TRBV29-1 and J is TRBJ2-2; maybe TRBD1 (6 bases). V shed 3 bases and J shed 4 bases, with 9 bases lying between them. This CDR3 is built from 13 residues. In germline, CDR1 is SQVTM, CDR2 ANQGSEA. Incomplete CDR3 DNA: TGCAGCGTTGAGCCCAGGGGCACCGGGGAG. This encodes CSVEPRGTGE. The whole CDR3 sequence reads CSVEPRGTGELFF.

On this clone: The DNA ends 3 residues before the CDR3 does, and the rest of the CDR3 is filled in from the germline J gene. The V call is TRBV5-1, the J call TRBJ1-4; 7 bases fit TRBD1. Trimming cost V 3 bases and J 5 bases; bases outside gene matches: 4. The CDR3 contains 14 residues. Germline V lookup: CDR1 SGHRS, CDR2 YFSETQ. The sequenced CDR3 bases are TGCGCCAGCAGCTACGGACAGGAGAATGAAAAA. It translates to CASSYGQENEK. The full CDR3 is CASSYGQENEKLFF.

A word on this clone: The CDR3 goes on 3 residues after the read ends, and that part is filled in from the germline J gene. V and J are TRBV13 and TRBJ2-1; D is uncertain. This CDR3 has 15 amino acids. V lost 5 bases and J lost 6, with 17 bases in between. CDR1 PRHDT and CDR2 FYEKMQ come from the germline V gene (reference sequence). This CDR3 is CASSHRWARPNEQFF. CDR3 DNA, as far as it was read: TGTGCCAGCAGCCATAGGTGGGCCCGCCCCAATGAG.

A word on this clone: The sequenced fragment ends 3 residues before the CDR3 boundary, so the rest is inferred from the germline J gene. J is TRBJ2-5 and V is TRBV19, with 14 bases fitting TRBD2. V lost 6 bases, J lost 1 base, and 1 base stayed unmatched. Germline V gives CDR1 LNHDA, CDR2 SQIVND (reference sequence). This CDR3 region has 15 residues. CDR3 DNA, as far as it was read: TGTGCCAGTAGGACTAGCGGGGGGGCCCAAGAGACC. Its translation: CASRTSGGAQET. The whole CDR3 is CASRTSGGAQETQYF.

Comment on this clone: The read is 3 residues too short to cover the CDR3 end, so that end is filled in from the germline J gene. This rearrangement joins TRBV5-6 to TRBJ1-3; the D is unclear. CDR1 SGHDT and CDR2 YYEEEE come from the germline V gene. This CDR3 is 15 amino acids long. Trimming left V 6 bases short and J 1 base short, with 14 bases between. The CDR3 bases that were read are TGTGCCAGCAACCGAGGGCGAACTTCTGGAAACACC. Translated: CASNRGRTSGNT. The entire CDR3 reads CASNRGRTSGNTIYF.

With respect to this clone: Coverage ceases 3 residues before the CDR3 finishes, and the germline J gene fills in the end. The chain employs TRBV20-1 and TRBJ2-5, with D perhaps TRBD1 (7 bases). The V gene's germline CDR1 is DFQATT and CDR2 SNEGSKA (reference sequence). The length of the CDR3 is 15 residues. With 7 bases removed from V and 1 base from J, the gap between germline ends came to 19 bases. CDR3 bases read: TGCAGTGGAGGAGGAGGGGGCAGTATCCAAGAGACC. It yields the protein CSGGGGGSIQET. The whole CDR3 protein reads CSGGGGGSIQETQYF.

As to this clone: The CDR3 end falls 3 residues outside the read, so it is completed with the germline J gene. The chain employs TRBV29-1 and TRBJ2-3; D gene unclear. Deletions cut 7 bases from V and 0 bases from J, with 8 bases between. This CDR3 comprises 12 residues. The germline gives CDR1 SQVTM, CDR2 ANQGSEA. The CDR3 is CSAPTSTDTQYF. The DNA read from the CDR3 is TGCAGCGCCCCGACTAGCACAGATACG.

The chain's CDR3 is CAISESVAVHKDIQYF. Incomplete CDR3 DNA: TGTGCCATCAGTGAGTCAGTGGCAGTCCATAAAGACATT. The chain uses TRBV10-3 and TRBJ2-4; D not certain. The missing CDR3 end, 3 residues past where the read stops, is filled in from the germline J gene. V shed 0 bases and J shed 8 bases, with 17 bases lying between them. Germline lookup yields CDR1 ENHRY and CDR2 SYGVKD. This CDR3 has 16 amino acids.

To note about this clone: The DNA ends 3 residues before the CDR3 does, and the rest of the CDR3 is filled in from the germline J gene. V is TRBV10-1 and J is TRBJ2-1, with 10 bases lining up with TRBD2. The CDR3 is 15 amino acids. From germline, CDR1 is WNHNN and CDR2 SYGVQD (reference sequence). Trimming took 3 bases from V and 9 from J; bases not matched to a gene: 8. The CDR3 spells CASSERSGRMGEQFF. The CDR3 DNA, read in part, is TGCGCCAGCAGTGAACGTAGCGGGAGGATGGGTGAG.

With respect to this clone: The read ends 3 residues early relative to the CDR3; the germline J gene fills the gap. This chain connects TRBV19 to TRBJ1-5, with D uncertain. In germline, CDR1 is LNHDA, CDR2 SQIVND (reference sequence). Trimming pared 2 bases from V and 1 base from J, leaving 9 bases between. The length of the CDR3 is 15 residues. CDR3 sequence: CASSIWSRSNQPQHF. Incomplete CDR3 DNA: TGTGCCAGTAGTATATGGAGCAGGAGCAATCAGCCC.

To note about this clone: From the germline J gene comes the end of the CDR3, since the read stops 3 residues before it. V usage is TRBV19 and J usage is TRBJ2-2, with TRBD1 matching 8 bases. The CDR3 covers 15 residues. CDR1 LNHDA and CDR2 SQIVND come from the germline V gene (reference sequence). The J segment lost 2 bases and the V segment lost 5 bases, leaving 4 bases of the junction unmatched. CDR3 amino acids: CASSPGTGNTGELFF. CDR3 DNA (partial): TGTGCCAGTAGTCCTGGGACAGGAAACACCGGGGAG.

Concerning this clone: The observed sequence ends 3 residues before the CDR3 terminus, with the missing tail filled in from the germline J gene. The genes are TRBV19 and TRBJ1-1; D is ambiguous. The CDR3 length is 13 residues. Trimming pared 1 base from V and 0 bases from J, leaving 3 bases between. The germline V gene has CDR1 LNHDA and CDR2 SQIVND (reference sequence). The part of the CDR3 DNA that was read is TGTGCCAGTAGTATAGCAGTGAACACTGAA. Protein: CASSIAVNTE. In full, the CDR3 reads CASSIAVNTEAFF.

Details on this clone: The CDR3 end falls 3 residues outside the read, so it is completed with the germline J gene. This chain uses TRBV24-1 with TRBJ1-4; 10 positions agree with TRBD1. This CDR3 is 16 amino acids long. In germline, CDR1 is KGHDR, CDR2 SFDVKD. The trim removed 4 bases at V and 8 bases at J, leaving 9 bases unmatched. CDR3 DNA, as far as it was read: TGTGCCACCAGTGACCCCGACAGGACAGGGGGAGAAAAA. Protein product: CATSDPDRTGGEK. The complete CDR3 protein is CATSDPDRTGGEKLFF.

As regards this clone: The read terminates 3 residues ahead of where the CDR3 ends, so the germline J gene completes it. V is TRBV6-1 and J is TRBJ2-1; TRBD1 matches at 8 bases. CDR1 and CDR2 (germline): MNHNS, SASEGT. V lost 4 bases to trimming and J lost 0 bases; unmatched junction nucleotides: 2. The CDR3 contains 15 residues. CDR3 amino acids: CASSGQGASYNEQFF. CDR3 DNA (partial): TGTGCCAGCAGTGGGCAGGGGGCCTCCTACAATGAG.

In the case of this clone: The read ends 3 residues before the CDR3 terminus; that terminus is restored from the germline J gene. This sequence joins TRBV18 and TRBJ2-7; 10 nucleotides align to TRBD1. The J segment lost 4 bases and the V segment lost 8 bases, leaving 8 bases of the junction unmatched. This CDR3 spans 14 amino acids. CDR1 is KGHSH, CDR2 LQKENI, per germline. CDR3 residues: CASTLTGGSYEQYF. The part of the CDR3 DNA that was read is TGTGCCAGCACGCTGACAGGGGGCTCGTACGAG.

About this clone: The CDR3 goes on 3 residues after the read ends, and that part is filled in from the germline J gene. The chain combines TRBV7-2 with TRBJ1-3; a possible D gene is TRBD1 (6 bases). Looked up from germline, CDR1 is SGHTA and CDR2 is FQGNSA. This CDR3 has 15 amino acids. The CDR3 DNA, read in part, is TGTGCCAGCAGCCTCTCCTCCGGAGGGGGGGCGACC. Amino acids: CASSLSSGGGAT. The whole CDR3 protein is CASSLSSGGGATIYF.

As to this clone: The read terminates 3 residues before the CDR3 end, so the remaining end is supplied by the germline J gene. The chain employs TRBV5-6 and TRBJ2-1; 9 bases fit TRBD2. CDR3 length: 15 residues. The V gene end was trimmed by 0 bases and the J gene end by 7 bases; junction bases not matched to a gene: 5. Germline assignment: CDR1 SGHDT and CDR2 YYEEEE. The CDR3 DNA, read in part, is TGTGCCAGCAGCTTGGACAGGAGCGGGGGGAATGAG. It is translated as CASSLDRSGGNE. The complete CDR3 protein is CASSLDRSGGNEQFF.

In the case of this clone: The sequence runs out 3 residues before the end of the CDR3; the remainder is reconstructed from the germline J gene. The chain employs TRBV7-8 and TRBJ2-1, with 10 bases lining up with TRBD1. This CDR3 has 14 residues. With 10 bases clipped from V and 6 bases from J, the junction kept 9 bases outside the gene matches. The germline V gene encodes CDR1 SGHVS and CDR2 FQNEAQ. The CDR3 protein is CATLTGGLFNEQFF. Incomplete CDR3 DNA: TGTGCCACCCTGACAGGGGGCCTTTTCAATGAG.

Note on this clone: The read finishes 3 residues shy of the CDR3 end, and the germline J gene is used to complete it. The chain joins TRBV19 to TRBJ1-2, with a weak D call TRBD1 (5 bases). The germline CDR1 and CDR2 sequences are LNHDA and SQIVND (reference sequence). V lost 6 bases to trimming and J lost 4 bases, with 15 bases between them. The CDR3 totals 14 residues. This CDR3 is CASSPQQDLYGYTF. The sequenced CDR3 bases are TGTGCCAGTAGCCCGCAACAGGACCTCTATGGC.